This passage covers 25 T cell receptor beta chains from one sample sequenced in a study of blood T cell repertoires in COVID-19. Data came from immunoSEQ multiplex PCR; TCRdb stores just in-frame clones and leaves some out. The data hold some 180,000 clones, with roughly 79% observed a single time. The sequenced material came from peripheral blood. These receptors were collected from a woman aged 40 to 49 with COVID-19, enrolled during active disease.

In this sample, this clone turned up once. The genes are TRBV24-1 and TRBJ2-1; D uncertain. Germline assignment: CDR1 KGHDR and CDR2 SFDVKD. CDR3 length equals 12 residues. With 3 bases removed from V and 4 bases from J, the gap between germline ends came to 3 bases. CDR3 sequence (DNA): TGTGCCACCAGTGATCCTTACAATGAGCAGTTCTTC. It codes for CATSDPYNEQFF.

The chain couples TRBV15 to TRBJ2-1; D is ambiguous. The germline V gene encodes CDR1 LNHNV and CDR2 YYDKDF (reference sequence). The CDR3 has 12 residues. The V end was cut by 2 bases, the J end by 8 bases, with 7 bases between. CDR3 sequence: CATSRPTYEQFF. CDR3 coding DNA: TGTGCCACCAGCAGACCCACTTATGAGCAGTTCTTC.

The V and J genes are TRBV14 and TRBJ2-3, with TRBD2 as a possible D gene (6 bases). CDR1 and CDR2 (germline): SGHDN, FVKESK. The CDR3 has 20 amino acids. V was clipped by 6 bases and J by 2 bases, with 30 bases between them. The CDR3: CASSLISGDFFLAPTDTQYF. The CDR3 region has the DNA TGTGCCAGCAGTCTAATCTCGGGAGACTTCTTCCTAGCTCCCACAGATACGCAGTATTTT.

V gene TRBV27 combines with J gene TRBJ2-3; D remains unclear. V dropped 3 bases and J dropped 3 bases, with 7 bases sitting between them. The CDR3 length is 13 residues. Germline V gene lookup returns CDR1 MNHEY and CDR2 SMNVEV (reference sequence). CDR3 coding DNA: TGTGCCAGCAGTTTGCGGATAACAGATACGCAGTATTTT. This sequence encodes CASSLRITDTQYF.

The rearrangement uses TRBV11-3 and TRBJ2-3; 7 bases match TRBD2. The CDR3 consists of 16 residues. The V gene end was trimmed by 1 base and the J gene end by 4 bases; junction bases not matched to a gene: 8. Germline CDR1 SGHNT, CDR2 YENEEA. The chain's CDR3 is CASSLGERGRADTQYF. CDR3 nucleotide sequence: TGTGCCAGCAGCTTAGGCGAGCGGGGTAGGGCAGATACGCAGTATTTT.

This clone was picked up one time. The CDR3 sequence: CASILGGDSDTQYF. The CDR3 DNA sequence: TGTGCCAGCATCCTAGGGGGTGACTCAGATACGCAGTATTTT. The chain uses TRBV28 and TRBJ2-3; tentatively, D is TRBD1 (6 bases). CDR1 and CDR2 (germline): MDHEN, SYDVKM. Trimming took 7 bases from V and 4 from J, leaving 15 bases between them. CDR3 length: 14 amino acids.

This clone was observed a few times. V usage is TRBV7-9 and J usage is TRBJ1-5; 10 nucleotides agree with TRBD1. CDR1 SEHNR and CDR2 FQNEAQ come from the germline V gene (reference sequence). There are 16 residues in the CDR3. Unmatched junction bases numbered 6, after V lost 1 base and J lost 6 bases. The CDR3 nucleotides are TGTGCCAGCAGCTTAGAAGGGACAGGGGCTAGTCAGCCCCAGCATTTT. This translates into CASSLEGTGASQPQHF.

The chain recombines TRBV15 with TRBJ2-7, with D uncertain. V was shortened by 0 bases and J by 5 bases, with 14 bases between the two germline ends. CDR1 LNHNV and CDR2 YYDKDF come from the germline V gene (reference sequence). CDR3 length: 15 amino acids. The CDR3 DNA sequence: TGTGCCACCAGCAGAGATTTGGGCCCATCCCACGAGCAGTACTTC. Translating it yields CATSRDLGPSHEQYF. Together with reference TRBV15 and TRBJ2-7, the CDR3 gives the full variable domain: DAMVIQNPRYQVTQFGKPVTLSCSQTLNHNVMYWYQQKSSQAPKLLFHYYDKDFNNEADTPDNFQSRRPNTSFCFLDIRSPGLGDTAMYLCATSRDLGPSHEQYFGPGTRLTVT.

The chain has TRBV7-3 and TRBJ2-1; TRBD1 matches 7 bases. Germline lookup yields CDR1 SGHTA and CDR2 FQGTGA. J lost 4 bases, V lost 5 bases, and 8 bases had no gene match. This CDR3 comprises 15 residues. This chain's CDR3 is CASSPATGKYNEQFF. CDR3 DNA sequence: TGTGCCAGCAGCCCCGCGACAGGGAAATACAATGAGCAGTTCTTC.

V gene TRBV6-5 combines with J gene TRBJ2-1, with D perhaps TRBD2 (6 bases). The CDR3 extends over 12 amino acids. Trimming removed 8 bases from V and 9 bases from J, with 14 bases in between. CDR1 and CDR2 from the germline V gene are MNHEY and SVGAGI. CDR3 sequence reads: CASQMEGGEQFF. The CDR3, as DNA: TGTGCCAGCCAGATGGAGGGCGGTGAGCAGTTCTTC.

The chain recombines TRBV5-5 with TRBJ2-5; 8 bases agree with TRBD1. CDR3 size: 13 residues. J lost 10 bases, V lost 0 bases, and 5 bases had no gene match. The germline V gene encodes CDR1 SGHKS and CDR2 YYEKEE (reference sequence). CDR3 in amino acids: CASSLGTGYGQYF. DNA for the CDR3: TGTGCCAGCAGCTTGGGGACAGGGTATGGCCAGTACTTC.

V gene TRBV19 combines with J gene TRBJ1-5; possible D gene TRBD1, 5 bases. Germline V lookup: CDR1 LNHDA, CDR2 SQIVND (reference sequence). This CDR3 is 15 amino acids long. V was clipped by 5 bases and J by 0 bases, with 11 bases between them. CDR3 protein: CASSLYQGSNQPQHF. CDR3 in DNA: TGTGCCAGTAGTCTCTATCAGGGTAGCAATCAGCCCCAGCATTTT.

The genes are TRBV6-5 and TRBJ2-7; possibly TRBD2 for D (6 bases). The V gene lost 6 bases and the J gene lost 4 bases, with 10 bases spanning the gap. The CDR3 extends over 12 amino acids. From germline, CDR1 is MNHEY and CDR2 SVGAGI. CDR3 in amino acids: CASRAGMYEQYF. The CDR3 DNA follows: TGTGCCAGCAGGGCGGGGATGTACGAGCAGTACTTC.

The V call is TRBV7-6, the J call TRBJ2-3; TRBD1 matches at 10 bases. Per germline, CDR1 SGHVS and CDR2 FNYEAQ. The CDR3 totals 17 residues. Trimming at V came to 1 base and at J to 6 bases, leaving 10 bases not matched to a gene. CDR3 region: CASSLGAGTGEVDTQYF. The CDR3 DNA sequence: TGTGCCAGCAGCTTAGGGGCCGGGACAGGGGAGGTGGATACGCAGTATTTT. Filled out from reference TRBV7-6 and TRBJ2-3, the complete variable domain reads GAGVSQSPRYKVTKRGQDVALRCDPISGHVSLYWYRQALGQGPEFLTYFNYEAQQDKSGLPNDRFSAERPEGSISTLTIQRTEQRDSAMYRCASSLGAGTGEVDTQYFGPGTRLTVL.

The V call is TRBV19, the J call TRBJ1-1; 7 bases align to TRBD1. Germline V lookup: CDR1 LNHDA, CDR2 SQIVND (reference sequence). The CDR3 has 16 residues. Trimming at V came to 0 bases and at J to 1 base, leaving 5 bases not matched to a gene. CDR3 protein: CASSIELGQRNTEAFF. Written as DNA, the CDR3 is TGTGCCAGTAGTATAGAACTGGGACAGCGGAACACTGAAGCTTTCTTT.

This chain connects TRBV29-1 to TRBJ2-7; D is possibly TRBD2 (6 bases). The length of the CDR3 is 12 residues. V shed 5 bases and J shed 5 bases, with 13 bases lying between them. CDR1 SQVTM and CDR2 ANQGSEA come from the germline V gene. CDR3 amino acids: CSVLGGIHEQYF. The CDR3 coding sequence is TGCAGCGTTCTCGGAGGGATCCACGAGCAGTACTTC.

The chain couples TRBV2 to TRBJ2-1; TRBD2 aligns across 10 bases. Germline loops: CDR1 SNHLY, CDR2 FYNNEI. V was clipped by 6 bases and J by 13 bases; unmatched bases: 9. This CDR3 is built from 13 residues. This chain's CDR3 is CASSAERGGVQFF. CDR3 nucleotide sequence: TGTGCCAGCAGCGCCGAGCGGGGGGGCGTTCAGTTCTTC.

V usage is TRBV11-3 and J usage is TRBJ2-1, with 7 bases that match TRBD2. Unmatched junction bases numbered 2, after V lost 5 bases and J lost 1 base. The CDR3 covers 14 residues. Looked up from germline, CDR1 is SGHNT and CDR2 is YENEEA. CDR3 bases: TGTGCCAGCAGCCCGGGGGGTTCCTACAATGAGCAGTTCTTC. The encoded protein is CASSPGGSYNEQFF. Based on the CDR3 plus reference TRBV11-3 and TRBJ2-1, the full variable domain is EAGVVQSPRYKIIEKKQPVAFWCNPISGHNTLYWYLQNLGQGPELLIRYENEEAVDDSQLPKDRFSAERLKGVDSTLKIQPAELGDSAVYLCASSPGGSYNEQFFGPGTRLTVL.

The chain is built from TRBV27 and TRBJ1-1; D is unresolved. Trimming left V 2 bases short and J 4 bases short, with 11 bases between. CDR1 MNHEY and CDR2 SMNVEV come from the germline V gene (reference sequence). The CDR3 is 14 amino acids. The CDR3 here is CASSLGVRRTEAFF. The CDR3 nucleotides read TGTGCCAGCAGTTTAGGAGTTAGACGCACTGAAGCTTTCTTT.

The rearrangement links TRBV5-4 to TRBJ2-5; a weak D match, TRBD2 (5 bases). Germline-derived CDR1 and CDR2 are SGHNT and YYREEE (reference sequence). Trimming shortened V by 4 bases and J by 1 base, and 14 bases separated the two germline ends. CDR3 length: 15 residues. CDR3 loop: CASSHYPSSQETQYF. CDR3 DNA: TGTGCCAGCAGCCATTACCCTAGCAGCCAAGAGACCCAGTACTTC. The full variable domain, in which reference TRBV5-4 and TRBJ2-5 provide the parts outside the CDR3, is ETGVTQSPTHLIKTRGQQVTLRCSSQSGHNTVSWYQQALGQGPQFIFQYYREEENGRGNFPPRFSGLQFPNYSSELNVNALELDDSALYLCASSHYPSSQETQYFGPGTRLLVL.

The rearrangement uses TRBV13 and TRBJ2-1, with 10 bases fitting TRBD2. The V gene's germline CDR1 is PRHDT and CDR2 FYEKMQ (reference sequence). With 3 bases clipped from V and 7 bases from J, the junction kept 6 bases outside the gene matches. This CDR3 region has 15 residues. The CDR3 is CASSFTGLADNEQFF. DNA of the CDR3: TGTGCCAGCAGCTTCACAGGACTAGCGGATAATGAGCAGTTCTTC.

The CDR3 is CASSSESSGELFF. CDR3 sequence (DNA): TGTGCCAGCTCATCTGAGAGCTCCGGGGAGCTGTTTTTT. This chain joins TRBV18 and TRBJ2-2; D is ambiguous. The V end was cut by 5 bases, the J end by 6 bases, with 10 bases between. The CDR3 runs 13 residues. The germline V gene has CDR1 KGHSH and CDR2 LQKENI.

The J gene is TRBJ1-5, the V gene TRBV6-4; 9 positions match TRBD1. V gave up 9 bases and J gave up 5 bases; unmatched junction bases: 5. Germline-derived CDR1 and CDR2 are MRHNA and SNTAGT. This CDR3 has 13 amino acids. The CDR3 nucleotides are TGTGCCAGTACAGGGGGCTCGGATCAGCCCCAGCATTTT. This translates into CASTGGSDQPQHF.

The V call is TRBV14, the J call TRBJ1-1; 8 nucleotides agree with TRBD1. This CDR3 is built from 15 residues. Germline-derived CDR1 and CDR2 are SGHDN and FVKESK. V dropped 2 bases and J dropped 4; count of bases not matched to a gene: 6. The CDR3 nucleotides are TGTGCCAGCAGCCAATACAGGGGGTGGGGCACTGAAGCTTTCTTT. Translation: CASSQYRGWGTEAFF.

This chain connects TRBV27 to TRBJ2-2; D remains unclear. The V gene lost 3 bases and the J gene lost 0 bases, with 5 bases spanning the gap. Germline V gene data show CDR1 as MNHEY and CDR2 as SMNVEV (reference sequence). This CDR3 is 14 amino acids long. The CDR3 nucleotides read TGTGCCAGCAGTTTCTCCGCGAACACCGGGGAGCTGTTTTTT. Amino acid sequence: CASSFSANTGELFF.